This T cell receptor (beta chain) comes out of a study of blood T cell repertoires in COVID-19. Whole-study context: COVID-19 samples collected from the United States, Italy and Spain covered acute and convalescent phases. From T cells, B-cell-depleted T cells, or PBMCs came the material, which was cDNA or gDNA.

Measured with immunoSEQ multiplex PCR; TCRdb has only the in-frame clones, and not every one. Counted here are about 190,000 clones, about four fifths occurring once; the ten biggest clones make up about 6.9%. The TCR originated in a man in his sixties with acute or convalescent COVID-19. Sequenced material: peripheral blood.

The CDR3: CASSRAPRTGGGYTF. In DNA, the CDR3 is TGTGCCAGCAGCCGTGCCCCAAGGACAGGGGGTGGCTACACCTTC. The chain carries TRBV7-2 and TRBJ1-2; the match to TRBD1 covers 10 bases. V was clipped by 5 bases and J by 7 bases; unmatched bases: 10. This CDR3 is built from 15 residues. The germline gives CDR1 SGHTA, CDR2 FQGNSA.